The 12 T cell receptor beta chains below all came from one sample that was sequenced in a study of cytomegalovirus exposure and HLA in healthy donors. The PCR ran on 60 Vbeta and 13 Jbeta primers. Repertoires were generated with immunoSEQ multiplex PCR, while TCRdb's copy carries only in-frame clones and drops some. The table lists roughly 140,000 clones, around 66% of them singletons. The material sequenced was PBMCs. These receptors all stem from a woman in her twenties or thirties in good health and CMV-seropositive.

The chain carries TRBV19 and TRBJ2-3; 8 positions match TRBD1. The CDR3 covers 13 residues. The V and J ends lost 5 bases and 5 bases, in that order; junction bases with no gene match: 3. CDR1 is LNHDA, CDR2 SQIVND, per germline (reference sequence). The CDR3 sequence: CASSATGGDTQYF. CDR3 nucleotide sequence: TGTGCCAGTAGTGCAACAGGGGGAGATACGCAGTATTTT.

The V and J genes are TRBV7-2 and TRBJ2-7; D gene ambiguous. Germline CDR1 SGHTA, CDR2 FQGNSA. The CDR3 length is 15 residues. The V end was cut by 4 bases, the J end by 2 bases, with 15 bases between. CDR3 in amino acids: CASSSYPRTPYEQYF. The CDR3 DNA is TGTGCCAGCAGCTCCTACCCTAGAACCCCCTACGAGCAGTACTTC.

V is TRBV27 and J is TRBJ2-3, with 12 bases lining up with TRBD1. The CDR3 is 18 residues long. J lost 6 bases, V lost 8 bases, and 18 bases had no gene match. Looked up from germline, CDR1 is MNHEY and CDR2 is SMNVEV (reference sequence). The CDR3: CASFRYVPGTGGRDTQYF. In DNA form, the CDR3 reads TGTGCCAGCTTTCGATATGTTCCCGGGACAGGGGGCAGGGATACGCAGTATTTT.

The genes are TRBV5-1 and TRBJ2-7, with D possibly matching TRBD2 (6 bases). There are 14 residues in the CDR3. CDR1 SGHRS and CDR2 YFSETQ come from the germline V gene. Deletions cut 4 bases from V and 2 bases from J, with 13 bases between. In nucleotides, the CDR3 is TGCGCCAGCAGCGCCGGGACTTCTACCTACGAGCAGTACTTC. It specifies CASSAGTSTYEQYF.

This clone has a handful of counts. The gene calls are TRBV6-5 and TRBJ1-2; D is unresolved. V was clipped by 2 bases and J by 4 bases, with 11 bases between them. This CDR3 comprises 14 residues. Germline lookup yields CDR1 MNHEY and CDR2 SVGAGI. CDR3 sequence (DNA): TGTGCCAGCAGTTACAGCCAGGTCCGCTATGGCTACACCTTC. Translated: CASSYSQVRYGYTF.

Here the CDR3 DNA reads TGCGCCAGCAGCCAAGATAGGGGGGAGGGTTACGAGCAGTACTTC. Translating it yields CASSQDRGEGYEQYF. The chain recombines TRBV4-1 with TRBJ2-7; D may be TRBD2 (7 bases). Trimming pared 0 bases from V and 4 bases from J, leaving 13 bases between. This CDR3 has 15 residues. Germline V lookup: CDR1 MGHRA, CDR2 YSYEKL.

The chain joins TRBV2 to TRBJ2-2; 11 positions match TRBD1. Germline CDR1 SNHLY, CDR2 FYNNEI. Trimming removed 4 bases from V and 4 bases from J; junction bases left unmatched: 5. The CDR3 sequence is 16 residues long. The CDR3 loop reads CASSAGTGGSTGELFF. CDR3 nucleotide sequence: TGTGCCAGCAGTGCCGGGACAGGGGGTTCCACCGGGGAGCTGTTTTTT. Supplemented by reference TRBV2 and TRBJ2-2, the full variable domain reads EPEVTQTPSHQVTQMGQEVILRCVPISNHLYFYWYRQILGQKVEFLVSFYNNEISEKSEIFDDQFSVERPDGSNFTLKIRSTKLEDSAMYFCASSAGTGGSTGELFFGEGSRLTVL.

The V call is TRBV7-3, the J call TRBJ1-2; 8 bases fit TRBD1. The CDR3 is 15 amino acids. Per the germline V gene, CDR1 is SGHTA and CDR2 is FQGTGA. With 5 bases clipped from V and 4 bases from J, the junction kept 9 bases outside the gene matches. The CDR3 loop is CASSPMAGTGYGYTF. The CDR3 DNA sequence: TGTGCCAGCAGCCCGATGGCGGGGACAGGCTATGGCTACACCTTC.

The V and J genes are TRBV28 and TRBJ2-1; 7 bases agree with TRBD1. V gave up 3 bases and J gave up 8 bases; unmatched junction bases: 7. CDR1 and CDR2 (germline): MDHEN, SYDVKM. This CDR3 comprises 14 residues. CDR3 coding DNA: TGTGCCAGCAGTTTTAGGGGACAGTCTTATGAGCAGTTCTTC. This gives the protein CASSFRGQSYEQFF.

This chain joins TRBV27 and TRBJ2-2, with D possibly TRBD2 on 5 matching bases. The CDR3 extends over 16 amino acids. Trimming took 10 bases from V and 1 from J, leaving 19 bases between them. Looked up from germline, CDR1 is MNHEY and CDR2 is SMNVEV (reference sequence). For the CDR3, the DNA is TGTGCCACCCCCCGGAGAGGGCAGGTGAACACCGGGGAGCTGTTTTTT. This encodes CATPRRGQVNTGELFF.

The V gene is TRBV2, the J gene TRBJ1-2, with D uncertain. CDR3 size: 13 residues. V lost 8 bases to trimming and J lost 4 bases, with 14 bases between them. Germline V CDR1 and CDR2: SNHLY, FYNNEI. The CDR3 loop reads CASVIDRGYGYTF. In nucleotides, the CDR3 is TGTGCCAGCGTCATTGACCGGGGCTATGGCTACACCTTC.

The sample holds a few counts of this clone. This rearrangement joins TRBV5-6 to TRBJ2-3; no definite D call. Trimming took 1 base from V and 3 from J, leaving 12 bases between them. The germline CDR1 and CDR2 sequences are SGHDT and YYEEEE. The CDR3 spans 15 residues. In DNA, the CDR3 is TGTGCCAGCAGCTTGATGTTAGCTTCTACAGATACGCAGTATTTT. Amino acid sequence: CASSLMLASTDTQYF.